The 24 T cell receptor beta chains below all came from one sample that was sequenced in a study of response to subunit inactivated influenza vaccine. TCRdb re-analysed the RT-PCR reads in MiXCR, keeping a single row per CDR3 protein. The data hold approximately 500,000 distinct CDR3 sequences, with 10% to 15% observed a single time. The sequencing used PBMCs from blood, collected roughly 6 weeks after vaccination. The receptor set was obtained from a man aged 50-60 years who received an inactivated influenza vaccine.

V is TRBV5-1 and J is TRBJ2-6; maybe TRBD2 (6 bases). From germline, CDR1 is SGHRS and CDR2 YFSETQ. The CDR3 has 16 amino acids. The V and J ends lost 6 bases and 0 bases respectively, with 13 bases between them. The CDR3 reads CASIGDGSSGANVLTF. As DNA, the CDR3 is TGCGCCAGCATCGGGGACGGGAGCTCTGGGGCCAACGTCCTGACTTTC.

The J gene is TRBJ1-1, the V gene TRBV5-1; no clear D gene. The ends were cut back, 0 bases at V and 0 bases at J, with 12 bases in the middle. CDR3 length: 16 amino acids. The germline gives CDR1 SGHRS, CDR2 YFSETQ. CDR3 coding DNA: TGCGCCAGCAGCTTGGGTCGTGCGCTTTTGAACACTGAAGCTTTCTTT. Amino acids: CASSLGRALLNTEAFF.

In its sample, this clonotype was seen a few times. This sequence joins TRBV28 and TRBJ2-5; a weak D match, TRBD2 (6 bases). This CDR3 is built from 15 residues. Germline assignment: CDR1 MDHEN and CDR2 SYDVKM. V gave up 6 bases and J gave up 0 bases, with 14 bases separating them. As DNA, the CDR3 is TGTGCCAGCAGGGGTGGCGGGGAGAACCAAGAGACCCAGTACTTC. Residues: CASRGGGENQETQYF.

This clonotype appeared a few times. One end of the junction is discordant with germline, which a read error may explain. The J gene is TRBJ2-1, the V gene TRBV11-1; 8 nucleotides line up with TRBD2. The CDR3 has 15 residues. Germline lookup yields CDR1 SGHAT and CDR2 FQDESV (reference sequence). The CDR3 is CASRLAGRGTNEQFF. As DNA, the CDR3 is TGTGCCAGCAGATTAGCGGGGCGGGGAACCAATGAGCAGTTCTTC.

This clonotype was detected ten times or more. The chain has TRBV11-2 and TRBJ2-1, with D hard to call. The CDR3 is made up of 12 amino acids. Per the germline V gene, CDR1 is SGHAT and CDR2 is FQNNGV. V dropped 6 bases and J dropped 6 bases, with 9 bases sitting between them. CDR3 amino acids: CASSYNGNEQFF. The CDR3 DNA sequence: TGTGCCAGCAGTTACAACGGCAATGAGCAGTTCTTC.

The chain carries TRBV20-1 and TRBJ2-2; D is perhaps TRBD1 or TRBD2 (5 bases each). V lost 6 bases and J lost 1, with 18 bases in between. Germline CDR1 DFQATT, CDR2 SNEGSKA (reference sequence). This CDR3 contains 16 residues. CDR3 amino acids: CSAFGWGTLNTGELFF. The CDR3 DNA follows: TGCAGTGCCTTTGGTTGGGGGACCTTGAACACCGGGGAGCTGTTTTTT.

This clonotype has more than one count but fewer than ten. This chain connects TRBV24-1 to TRBJ2-1; 11 positions match TRBD2. V trimming: 0 bases; J trimming: 3 bases; junction bases outside the gene matches: 3. The CDR3 spans 17 residues. Looked up from germline, CDR1 is KGHDR and CDR2 is SFDVKD. In nucleotides, the CDR3 is TGTGCCACCAGTGATTTGCCTGGGACTAGCGGCTACAATGAGCAGTTCTTC. It encodes CATSDLPGTSGYNEQFF.

The V call is TRBV9, the J call TRBJ2-1; 9 nucleotides align to TRBD2. Trimming removed 2 bases from V and 7 bases from J; junction bases left unmatched: 7. Germline V CDR1 and CDR2: SGDLS, YYNGEE. This CDR3 has 15 residues. The CDR3 loop reads CASSVWASGTNEQFF. DNA of the CDR3: TGTGCCAGCAGCGTCTGGGCTAGCGGGACAAATGAGCAGTTCTTC.

This clonotype has just a few counts. Since the CDR3 does not end with the conserved phenylalanine or tryptophan, this likely comes from a read error. It is unclear where the CDR3 begins or ends on the DNA, so no DNA is shown, and the CDR3 is as TCRdb lists it. The chain employs TRBV6-5 and TRBJ1-1. Germline assignment: CDR1 MNHEY and CDR2 SVGAGI. Inclusive of both ends, the CDR3 amounts to 15 amino acids. The CDR3 reads CASSFIQTRRYEVFK.

This clonotype was seen at least ten times. This sequence joins TRBV4-2 and TRBJ2-3; D remains ambiguous. Germline V gene data show CDR1 as LGHNA and CDR2 as YNFKEQ. V lost 0 bases, J lost 7 bases, and 5 bases lay in between. CDR3 length: 12 amino acids. The CDR3 spells CASSQEGNTQYF. The DNA for the CDR3 is TGTGCCAGCAGCCAAGAGGGTAATACGCAGTATTTT.

This rearrangement joins TRBV4-1 to TRBJ2-1, with 10 bases that match TRBD1. The junction had 6 bases not matched to a gene; V was cut back by 0 bases and J by 7 bases. This CDR3 region has 16 residues. CDR1 MGHRA and CDR2 YSYEKL come from the germline V gene. CDR3 sequence reads: CASSQDLRDRGNEQFF. The CDR3 DNA follows: TGCGCCAGCAGCCAAGATCTGAGGGACAGGGGTAATGAGCAGTTCTTC.

The table lists this clonotype with many counts. The gene calls are TRBV20-1 and TRBJ2-7; D unresolved. The germline V gene has CDR1 DFQATT and CDR2 SNEGSKA (reference sequence). This CDR3 spans 13 amino acids. V lost 0 bases, J lost 0 bases, and 6 bases lay in between. The CDR3 reads CSARDPSSYEQYF. For the CDR3, the DNA is TGCAGTGCTAGAGACCCTAGCTCCTACGAGCAGTACTTC.

V gene TRBV10-3 combines with J gene TRBJ2-2; perhaps TRBD1 as D (6 bases). Trimming removed 5 bases at V and 6 bases at J, with 16 bases between. Germline values: CDR1 ENHRY, CDR2 SYGVKD. The length of the CDR3 is 15 residues. The CDR3 bases are TGTGCCATCAGTTACAACCTCAGGGGACCCGGGGAGCTGTTTTTT. Translation: CAISYNLRGPGELFF.

This clonotype showed up many times. The V and J genes are TRBV5-1 and TRBJ1-1; tentative D call: TRBD1 (5 bases). Trimming stripped 0 bases from V and 1 base from J, with 19 bases between. This CDR3 region has 18 residues. Germline V CDR1 and CDR2: SGHRS, YFSETQ. The CDR3 protein is CASSLDQGRSLRNTEAFF. DNA for the CDR3: TGCGCCAGCAGCTTGGATCAGGGAAGATCTTTGAGGAACACTGAAGCTTTCTTT.

This clonotype was counted many times. The chain is built from TRBV5-5 and TRBJ2-1; the D gene is possibly TRBD1 (5 bases). The germline V and J ends were trimmed by 2 bases and 3 bases, with 12 bases remaining between them. Germline V gene lookup returns CDR1 SGHKS and CDR2 YYEKEE (reference sequence). The length of the CDR3 is 15 residues. CDR3 coding DNA: TGTGCCAGCAGCTTCGGCAGGGCCAACTACAATGAGCAGTTCTTC. Amino acid sequence: CASSFGRANYNEQFF.

The chain recombines TRBV5-8 with TRBJ1-1, with 9 bases lining up with TRBD1. Losses at the gene ends were 4 bases for V and 10 bases for J; bases not matched to a gene: 8. The CDR3 is 13 amino acids. Germline V gives CDR1 SGHTS, CDR2 YDEGEE. Here the CDR3 reads CASSRGQGDVAFF. CDR3 coding DNA: TGTGCCAGCAGCAGGGGACAGGGCGATGTAGCTTTCTTT. Variable domain in full (rest from reference TRBV5-8 and TRBJ1-1): EAGVTQSPTHLIKTRGQQATLRCSPISGHTSVYWYQQALGLGLQFLLWYDEGEERNRGNFPPRFSGRQFPNYSSELNVNALELEDSALYLCASSRGQGDVAFFGQGTRLTVV.

This clonotype was detected a few times. This rearrangement joins TRBV25-1 to TRBJ1-6; D is ambiguous. Germline values: CDR1 MGHDK, CDR2 SYGVNS. V gave up 4 bases and J gave up 10 bases, with 14 bases separating them. The CDR3 sequence is 14 residues long. The CDR3 nucleotides are TGTGCCAGCAGTGGATGGGGTTTTGACTCACCCCTCCACTTT. It codes for CASSGWGFDSPLHF.

Here the CDR3 reads CSADSGQGNYGYTF. DNA for the CDR3: TGCAGTGCCGACTCGGGACAGGGAAACTATGGCTACACCTTC. The V and J genes are TRBV20-1 and TRBJ1-2, with 9 positions matching TRBD1. The length of the CDR3 is 14 residues. The V gene's germline CDR1 is DFQATT and CDR2 SNEGSKA (reference sequence). V was pared by 6 bases and J by 2 bases, with 7 bases of the junction left unmatched.

A few counts support this clonotype. The gene calls are TRBV7-2 and TRBJ1-3; no reliable D call. This CDR3 has 15 residues. The germline V and J ends were trimmed by 0 bases and 0 bases, with 6 bases remaining between them. Per the germline V gene, CDR1 is SGHTA and CDR2 is FQGNSA. The CDR3, as DNA: TGTGCCAGCAGCTTAGCATTGGGCTCTGGAAACACCATATATTTT. It codes for CASSLALGSGNTIYF. Full variable domain (missing parts from reference TRBV7-2 and TRBJ1-3): GAGVSQSPSNKVTEKGKDVELRCDPISGHTALYWYRQSLGQGLEFLIYFQGNSAPDKSGLPSDRFSAERTGGSVSTLTIQRTQQEDSAVYLCASSLALGSGNTIYFGEGSWLTVV.

This clonotype has ten or more counts. The rearrangement joins TRBV4-2 to TRBJ2-7, with D perhaps TRBD2 (6 bases). CDR1 and CDR2 (germline): LGHNA, YNFKEQ. Trimming cost V 0 bases and J 2 bases, with 11 bases left between them. The CDR3 is 15 residues long. The CDR3 here is CASSQESGLTYEQYF. The CDR3 DNA reads as TGTGCCAGCAGCCAAGAAAGCGGGTTGACCTACGAGCAGTACTTC.

The rearrangement joins TRBV9 to TRBJ2-5; no clear D gene. Looked up from germline, CDR1 is SGDLS and CDR2 is YYNGEE. CDR3 size: 13 residues. V was pared by 1 base and J by 5 bases, with 9 bases between. CDR3: CASSVRPGETQYF. In DNA form, the CDR3 reads TGTGCCAGCAGCGTACGGCCGGGCGAGACCCAGTACTTC.

This clonotype was recorded at least ten times. V is TRBV27 and J is TRBJ2-7; D possibly corresponds to TRBD1 (5 bases). V lost 6 bases, J lost 3 bases, and 18 bases lay in between. This CDR3 region has 15 residues. Germline V lookup: CDR1 MNHEY, CDR2 SMNVEV (reference sequence). Here the CDR3 reads CASRLRATVDYEQYF. CDR3 coding DNA: TGTGCCAGCAGGTTGAGAGCGACAGTAGACTACGAGCAGTACTTC.

The CDR3 spells CASSPSGTGQYEQYF. The CDR3 nucleotides are TGTGCCAGCAGTCCATCCGGGACAGGGCAGTACGAGCAGTACTTC. The rearrangement joins TRBV27 to TRBJ2-7, with TRBD1 identical over 9 bases. CDR1 and CDR2 from the germline V gene are MNHEY and SMNVEV (reference sequence). Trimming at V came to 5 bases and at J to 4 bases, leaving 9 bases not matched to a gene. This CDR3 is 15 amino acids long.

This clonotype came up a few times. CDR3 loop: CASSHSPDRVDADTQYF. As DNA, the CDR3 is TGCGCCAGCAGCCACTCTCCGGACAGGGTGGATGCAGATACGCAGTATTTT. This chain links TRBV4-3 with TRBJ2-3, with 8 bases that match TRBD1. After removal of 3 bases from V and 4 bases from J, the junction contained 12 bases not matched to a gene. The V gene's germline CDR1 is LGHNA and CDR2 YSLEER. CDR3 length: 17 residues.